This T cell receptor (beta chain) appears in the sequencing data of a study of blood T cell repertoires in COVID-19. V was trimmed by 3 bases and J by 14 bases, leaving 13 bases between them. Germline V lookup: CDR1 GTSNPN, CDR2 SVGIG (reference sequence). The CDR3 contains 10 residues. Here immunoSEQ multiplex PCR was the method, and the copy in TCRdb shows in-frame clones only, minus some. The table shows around 87,000 clones, with roughly 87% occurring only once. The sequencing sample was made of peripheral blood. This clonotype originated in a man aged 50 to 59 with acute or convalescent COVID-19. The J gene is TRBJ1-2, the V gene TRBV30, with D tentatively TRBD1 (5 bases). The CDR3 loop reads CAWSRGVETF. CDR3 nucleotide sequence: TGTGCCTGGAGCCGGGGGGTGGAGACCTTC.